The 26 T cell receptor beta chains given below trace back to one sample, sequenced in a study of shared clonotypes between healthy human individuals. The protocol was immunoSEQ multiplex PCR, while the TCRdb copy is restricted to in-frame clones and leaves out a portion. Of about 2.1 million clones in the sample, over 85% were seen once. CD45RO-negative, CCR7-positively selected cells formed the naive CD8 fraction, excluding terminally differentiated effector memory CD45RA+ cells. Sequencing was performed on naive CD8+ T cells from PBMCs. The receptors were gathered from a man aged 18 to 30 in good health. Some clones in this sample may be carry-over from other donors' samples.

The chain is built from TRBV30 and TRBJ2-3; maybe TRBD1 (5 bases). The V gene lost 5 bases and the J gene lost 0 bases, with 15 bases spanning the gap. The germline V gene encodes CDR1 GTSNPN and CDR2 SVGIG (reference sequence). This CDR3 has 15 amino acids. The CDR3, as DNA: TGTGCCTGGCTTACTGACAGTCAGAGCACAGATACGCAGTATTTT. Translated: CAWLTDSQSTDTQYF.

The genes are TRBV14 and TRBJ2-7; D might be TRBD1 (6 bases). Trimming removed 2 bases from V and 0 bases from J, with 14 bases in between. The CDR3 consists of 16 residues. Germline V lookup: CDR1 SGHDN, CDR2 FVKESK. In nucleotides, the CDR3 is TGTGCCAGCAGCCAAACCCCTGGACAGCCCTCCTACGAGCAGTACTTC. It yields the protein CASSQTPGQPSYEQYF. The full variable domain, completed using reference TRBV14 and TRBJ2-7, is EAGVTQFPSHSVIEKGQTVTLRCDPISGHDNLYWYRRVMGKEIKFLLHFVKESKQDESGMPNNRFLAERTGGTYSTLKVQPAELEDSGVYFCASSQTPGQPSYEQYFGPGTRLTVT.

The chain couples TRBV7-9 to TRBJ2-1, with TRBD1 matching over 9 bases. Trimming took 3 bases from V and 8 from J; bases not matched to a gene: 8. Germline CDR1 and CDR2: SEHNR and FQNEAQ (reference sequence). The CDR3 spans 15 residues. CDR3 DNA sequence: TGTGCCAGCAGCTTCGGACGGGACAGGGCCGATGAGCAGTTCTTC. This sequence encodes CASSFGRDRADEQFF.

The chain links TRBV7-2 to TRBJ2-7, with TRBD1 identical over 7 bases. Germline CDR1 reads SGHTA; CDR2 reads FQGNSA. The CDR3 is 14 residues long. Trimming took 5 bases from V and 5 from J; bases not matched to a gene: 9. CDR3 nucleotides: TGTGCCAGCAGCGACAGACAGGGAAACGACGAGCAGTACTTC. Protein product: CASSDRQGNDEQYF.

The chain joins TRBV11-2 to TRBJ2-7; 7 bases line up with TRBD2. The germline gives CDR1 SGHAT, CDR2 FQNNGV. CDR3 length: 15 residues. Trimming took 5 bases from V and 7 from J; bases not matched to a gene: 14. CDR3 DNA: TGTGCCAGCAGCCGTCTATTGGCGGGAGTTCAAGAGCAGTACTTC. Translated: CASSRLLAGVQEQYF.

The rearrangement uses TRBV2 and TRBJ2-1; 7 nucleotides align to TRBD1. CDR1 SNHLY and CDR2 FYNNEI come from the germline V gene. V gave up 7 bases and J gave up 2 bases; unmatched junction bases: 11. The CDR3 consists of 16 residues. The CDR3 DNA is TGTGCCAGCAAACAGGGGCGGACAGCTCCCTACAATGAGCAGTTCTTC. This sequence encodes CASKQGRTAPYNEQFF.

The chain has TRBV7-9 and TRBJ2-1, with 7 nucleotides matching TRBD1. CDR1 SEHNR and CDR2 FQNEAQ come from the germline V gene (reference sequence). The CDR3 length is 15 residues. With 4 bases clipped from V and 8 bases from J, the junction kept 11 bases outside the gene matches. This CDR3 reads CASSSTGSRIDEQFF. The DNA of the CDR3 is TGTGCCAGCAGCTCGACAGGGTCGCGTATCGATGAGCAGTTCTTC.

The chain couples TRBV5-4 to TRBJ2-2; D may correspond to TRBD1 or TRBD2 (5 bases each). CDR3 length equals 13 residues. V was pared by 7 bases and J by 3 bases, with 10 bases between. Germline V gene lookup returns CDR1 SGHNT and CDR2 YYREEE (reference sequence). The CDR3 DNA sequence: TGTGCCAGCCGAACGGGGCACACCGGGGAGCTGTTTTTT. Translating it yields CASRTGHTGELFF.

This chain joins TRBV7-3 and TRBJ2-1, with TRBD2 identical over 13 bases. J gave up 8 bases and V 5 bases, and 6 bases lay outside the gene matches. This CDR3 has 15 residues. Per germline, CDR1 SGHTA and CDR2 FQGTGA. CDR3: CASSTGLAGEDEQFF. CDR3 DNA: TGTGCCAGCAGCACCGGACTAGCGGGAGAGGATGAGCAGTTCTTC.

The rearrangement links TRBV11-2 to TRBJ2-5; 7 nucleotides align to TRBD2. V lost 1 base, J lost 4 bases, and 9 bases stayed unmatched. Per germline, CDR1 SGHAT and CDR2 FQNNGV. The CDR3 is made up of 16 amino acids. The CDR3, as DNA: TGTGCCAGCAGCTTAGGAGCGGGGAGGTCGGGAGAGACCCAGTACTTC. Translating it yields CASSLGAGRSGETQYF.

This sequence joins TRBV4-3 and TRBJ2-1; a weak D match, TRBD2 (5 bases). With 1 base removed from V and 8 bases from J, the gap between germline ends came to 9 bases. This CDR3 comprises 13 residues. Germline V gene lookup returns CDR1 LGHNA and CDR2 YSLEER. CDR3 in amino acids: CASSQGWRDEQFF. The CDR3 DNA reads as TGCGCCAGCAGCCAAGGTTGGCGGGATGAGCAGTTCTTC.

In the case of this clone: The sample has other DNA sequences that encode this CDR3 too. The chain recombines TRBV28 with TRBJ2-7; 7 bases fit TRBD1. With V trimmed by 7 bases and J by 1 base, 1 base remained unmatched. Looked up from germline, CDR1 is MDHEN and CDR2 is SYDVKM. The CDR3 has 12 amino acids. CDR3 residues: CASKDRSYEQYF. The CDR3 DNA reads as TGTGCCAGCAAGGACAGGTCCTACGAGCAGTACTTC.

V and J are TRBV11-2 and TRBJ1-1; no reliable D call. This CDR3 spans 14 amino acids. Per the germline V gene, CDR1 is SGHAT and CDR2 is FQNNGV. The V and J ends lost 1 base and 1 base respectively, with 7 bases between them. The CDR3 DNA sequence: TGTGCCAGCAGCTTAGGACTCAAGAACACTGAAGCTTTCTTT. The encoded protein is CASSLGLKNTEAFF.

The chain joins TRBV18 to TRBJ2-3; either TRBD1 or TRBD2 may fit D (5 bases each). Germline V gene data show CDR1 as KGHSH and CDR2 as LQKENI. V lost 0 bases and J lost 4, with 11 bases in between. This CDR3 is built from 15 residues. The CDR3 sequence is CASSPPDLGADTQYF. The DNA for the CDR3 is TGTGCCAGCTCACCACCGGATTTGGGGGCAGATACGCAGTATTTT.

This sequence joins TRBV7-8 and TRBJ2-5; possibly TRBD2 for D (5 bases). This CDR3 has 14 amino acids. The V gene's germline CDR1 is SGHVS and CDR2 FQNEAQ. Trimming removed 4 bases from V and 4 bases from J, with 13 bases in between. In DNA form, the CDR3 reads TGTGCCAGCAGCTGGGTCGGGATTGGAGAGACCCAGTACTTC. Protein: CASSWVGIGETQYF.

The rearrangement uses TRBV6-6 and TRBJ1-1; D possibly corresponds to TRBD1 (5 bases). The length of the CDR3 is 13 residues. Germline CDR1 MNHNY, CDR2 SVGAGI (reference sequence). Trimming stripped 0 bases from V and 12 bases from J, with 14 bases between. This CDR3 is CASSYSTGGVTFF. The DNA for the CDR3 is TGTGCCAGCAGTTACTCGACGGGGGGTGTGACTTTCTTT.

This chain connects TRBV11-2 to TRBJ1-2, with D unresolved. Trimming took off 7 bases at V and 2 bases at J, with 8 bases between the two ends. CDR3 length equals 12 residues. CDR1 is SGHAT, CDR2 FQNNGV, per germline. The chain's CDR3 is CASTGENYGYTF. The CDR3, as DNA: TGTGCCAGCACCGGTGAAAACTATGGCTACACCTTC.

The chain carries TRBV2 and TRBJ1-2, with D tentatively TRBD1 (5 bases). From germline, CDR1 is SNHLY and CDR2 FYNNEI. The CDR3 length is 12 residues. Trimming removed 8 bases from V and 8 bases from J, with 15 bases in between. CDR3: CASLGGQAGYTF. For the CDR3, the DNA is TGTGCCAGCCTGGGGGGTCAAGCGGGCTACACCTTC.

V and J are TRBV27 and TRBJ1-3; possible D gene TRBD1, 6 bases. The germline gives CDR1 MNHEY, CDR2 SMNVEV (reference sequence). The CDR3 totals 15 residues. Deletions cut 0 bases from V and 4 bases from J, with 10 bases between. CDR3 coding DNA: TGTGCCAGCAGTTTATCAGGGGGGTTCGGAAACACCATATATTTT. Amino acids: CASSLSGGFGNTIYF.

The chain recombines TRBV2 with TRBJ2-7, with TRBD1 matching over 9 bases. The CDR3 loop spans 16 amino acids. The V segment lost 3 bases and the J segment 0 bases; nucleotides outside the gene matches: 6. CDR1 is SNHLY, CDR2 FYNNEI, per germline. Written as DNA, the CDR3 is TGTGCCAGCAGTGAGCACAGGGGGCCAAGCTCCTACGAGCAGTACTTC. Amino acids: CASSEHRGPSSYEQYF.

This clone was seen just once. The gene calls are TRBV11-2 and TRBJ2-7; D ambiguous. From germline, CDR1 is SGHAT and CDR2 FQNNGV. The CDR3 extends over 13 amino acids. V lost 1 base, J lost 3 bases, and 7 bases lay in between. Here the CDR3 reads CASSLGRYYEQYF. In DNA, the CDR3 is TGTGCCAGCAGCTTAGGCCGGTACTACGAGCAGTACTTC.

Turning to this clone: The same CDR3 arises from other DNA sequences in this sample as well. This chain joins TRBV4-3 and TRBJ2-7, with D tentatively TRBD2 (6 bases). The CDR3 contains 15 residues. V was cut by 0 bases and J by 3 bases, with 12 bases left in between. The germline V gene encodes CDR1 LGHNA and CDR2 YSLEER. CDR3 DNA: TGCGCCAGCAGCCAAGATTTGGGACTTAACTACGAGCAGTACTTC. It yields the protein CASSQDLGLNYEQYF.

The V call is TRBV7-9, the J call TRBJ2-7; D may be TRBD2 (6 bases). Germline lookup yields CDR1 SEHNR and CDR2 FQNEAQ (reference sequence). The CDR3 extends over 14 amino acids. V lost 2 bases to trimming and J lost 2 bases, with 10 bases between them. CDR3 in amino acids: CASSLIAGTYEQYF. CDR3 coding DNA: TGTGCCAGCAGCTTAATCGCGGGGACCTACGAGCAGTACTTC.

The chain links TRBV19 to TRBJ1-1; 7 positions agree with TRBD1. V shed 4 bases and J 0 bases; nucleotides not matched to a gene: 8. Germline lookup yields CDR1 LNHDA and CDR2 SQIVND (reference sequence). This CDR3 has 16 amino acids. This CDR3 is CASSTTQGYMNTEAFF. In DNA form, the CDR3 reads TGTGCCAGTAGTACAACACAGGGGTACATGAACACTGAAGCTTTCTTT.

The chain has TRBV6-5 and TRBJ1-3, with 9 bases aligning to TRBD1. This CDR3 has 14 amino acids. The trim removed 2 bases at V and 4 bases at J, leaving 0 bases unmatched. Germline V gene lookup returns CDR1 MNHEY and CDR2 SVGAGI. CDR3: CASSYDRGGNTIYF. CDR3 nucleotide sequence: TGTGCCAGCAGTTACGACAGGGGGGGAAACACCATATATTTT.

The V call is TRBV2, the J call TRBJ2-7, with TRBD2 matching 7 bases. The CDR3 is 16 residues long. V lost 4 bases to trimming and J lost 2 bases; unmatched junction nucleotides: 11. Germline V gene sequence: CDR1 SNHLY, CDR2 FYNNEI. CDR3 region: CASSGSGAGPTYEQYF. The CDR3 DNA is TGTGCCAGCAGTGGTTCGGGAGCGGGGCCAACCTACGAGCAGTACTTC.